This T cell receptor beta chain comes out of a study of shared clonotypes between healthy human individuals. Study-wide background: Per-donor plates numbered three CD4 naive, three CD4 memory, two CD8 naive and one CD8 memory. Study-level results: Sequencing depth was expected to affect clonotype sharing among donors.

CD8 cells classed as naive were CD45RO-negative and positively selected for CCR7, excluding terminally differentiated effector memory CD45RA+ cells. It was about 210 ng DNA, approximately 30,000 T cell genomes, that sorted-subset replicate PCRs used. Using immunoSEQ multiplex PCR, the repertoire was profiled, and TCRdb retains in-frame clones only, with some absent. The sample yields some 600,000 clones, around 96% seen once. This clone is a singleton in its sample. Its antigen is unknown. With 0 bases removed from V and 3 bases from J, the gap between germline ends came to 9 bases. This CDR3 is built from 14 residues. The germline V gene encodes CDR1 SGDLS and CDR2 YYNGEE.

Sequences were obtained from naive CD8+ T cells sorted from blood. This clonotype was obtained from a woman aged 30 to 39 in good health. This chain joins TRBV9 and TRBJ1-1, with D perhaps matching TRBD1 (5 bases). CDR3 coding DNA: TGTGCCAGCAGCGTAGGGTGGGGCGACACTGAAGCTTTCTTT. This translates into CASSVGWGDTEAFF.